One TCR beta chain is described in this entry. The entry originates in a study of OX40 agonist ivuxolimab in advanced cancers. Generated by immunoSEQ multiplex PCR, the TCRdb table keeps only in-frame clones and is missing some. The sample carries 79,000 or so clones, roughly 89% recorded once. Trimming removed 3 bases at V and 7 bases at J, with 12 bases between. The CDR3 runs 13 residues. Germline-derived CDR1 and CDR2 are KGHSH and LQKENI. This chain links TRBV18 with TRBJ1-2; D is perhaps TRBD1 (5 bases). This TCR was recovered from an adult with an advanced solid tumor such as melanoma, head and neck, liver or kidney cancer. The source was CD4+ or CD8+ T cells sorted from blood, collected in a trial of the OX40 agonist ivuxolimab. CDR3 residues: CASSPPGTVGYTF. CDR3 sequence (DNA): TGTGCCAGCTCACCCCCTGGGACCGTTGGCTACACCTTC.